Listed below are T cell receptor beta chains from one sample, sequenced in a study of control samples from healthy donors and cancer patients. Repertoires were generated with immunoSEQ multiplex PCR, while TCRdb's copy carries only in-frame clones and drops some. This sample has around 95,000 clones, with less than 90% found just once. The sequencing input was blood. Receptors were obtained from a woman aged 45 to 65 in good health. Both conserved end residues are part of each CDR3. A clone size is listed for some rows: how often the clone was seen (once, few, many), or a class if it is expanded.

size,V,J,CDR3
.,TRBV5-1,TRBJ2-5,CASSLQETQYF
.,TRBV10-3,TRBJ2-1,CAISETSGVGYEQFF
.,TRBV15,TRBJ1-5,CATSQGTGWDQPQHF
.,TRBV29-1,TRBJ2-1,CSVEPPGTSGRAYLYNEQFF
.,TRBV19,TRBJ1-4,CASHKLTGDNEKLFF
.,TRBV18,TRBJ1-5,CASSGEGHYSNQPQHF
.,TRBV7-3,TRBJ2-3,CASTLTPGGAQYF
.,TRBV10-2,TRBJ1-5,CASSGTGGNQPQHF
.,TRBV19,TRBJ2-4,CASTDMQGENIQYF
.,TRBV7-9,TRBJ1-6,CASSLNPMTGGRSPLHF
.,TRBV10-1,TRBJ2-2,CASSESSLRNTGELFF
.,TRBV6-6,TRBJ1-1,CASIYRDREANTEAFF
.,TRBV9,TRBJ1-5,CASSVEGGTPYSNQPQHF
.,TRBV4-1,TRBJ1-1,CASSHPPRGGTEAFF
.,TRBV19,TRBJ1-1,CASSIGTARPNTEAFF
.,TRBV11-3,TRBJ2-1,CASSFYRGGPEQFF
.,TRBV5-4,TRBJ2-3,CASSARGPHTDTQYF
.,TRBV29-1,TRBJ2-1,CSVEPGQTLDEQFF
.,TRBV27,TRBJ1-6,CASQGAQSYNSPLHF
once,TRBV13,TRBJ1-1,CASSLGQGARNTEAFF
.,TRBV5-4,TRBJ1-2,CASSLLKVHGYTF
.,TRBV6-6,TRBJ2-3,CASGRGADTQYF
.,TRBV7-3,TRBJ2-2,CASSPQAGGTNTGELFF
.,TRBV7-9,TRBJ1-2,CASSTTQGERDYGYTF
.,TRBV25-1,TRBJ2-7,CASSRSGTFRYF
.,TRBV2,TRBJ2-3,CAIAPPEGPGKDTQYF
.,TRBV6-5,TRBJ2-5,CASSWNSPGTQYF
.,TRBV6-2/TRBV6-3,TRBJ1-2,CASSSNRVFYGYTF
.,TRBV6-5,TRBJ2-5,CASSSSGPLQETQYF
.,TRBV5-1,TRBJ1-5,CASSLEPNNQPQHF
.,TRBV11-2,TRBJ2-1,CASSSGYNEQFF
.,TRBV5-4,TRBJ2-4,CASSFGFSGQGNIQYF
.,TRBV4-1,TRBJ2-3,CASSQVPRTDYNTDTQYF
.,TRBV30,TRBJ1-2,CAWSPRPIYGYTF
.,TRBV6-2/TRBV6-3,TRBJ2-1,CASSPLASYNEQFF
.,TRBV15,TRBJ2-5,CATSLDGAGVETQYF
.,TRBV2,TRBJ2-7,CASDTDGTQRSYEQYF
.,TRBV19,TRBJ1-2,CASSIGMEGSGYTF
.,TRBV28,TRBJ1-2,CASMSPASANYGYTF
.,TRBV19,TRBJ2-4,CASTQPPGAGGGIQYF
.,TRBV9,TRBJ2-3,CASSGRGLARSDTQYF
.,TRBV7-9,TRBJ1-5,CASSLERQRNQPQHF
.,TRBV5-1,TRBJ2-7,CASSSGTGDVAYEQYF
.,TRBV9,TRBJ2-2,CASSRGTSVSTGELFF
once,TRBV4-3,TRBJ1-1,CASSPGVGGRNTEAFF
few,TRBV10-2,TRBJ2-2,CASSEGAGELFF
.,TRBV21-1,TRBJ2-4,CASTQSEENERNIQYF
.,TRBV6-5,TRBJ1-5,CASSYSGGNQPQHF
.,TRBV19,TRBJ1-1,CASSTGGRNTEAFF
.,TRBV27,TRBJ1-5,CASKPEGQPQHF
.,TRBV19,TRBJ1-4,CASSIYPLSGTNEKLFF
.,TRBV3-1/TRBV3-2,TRBJ2-1,CASSRTGLAGASYNEQFF
.,TRBV24-1,TRBJ1-5,CATSAPDRGNQPQHF
.,TRBV6-4,TRBJ1-4,CASSEGTGENEKLFF
.,TRBV24-1,TRBJ2-3,CATSGNALTDTQYF
.,TRBV7-7,TRBJ2-5,CASSLPLAGGGETQYF